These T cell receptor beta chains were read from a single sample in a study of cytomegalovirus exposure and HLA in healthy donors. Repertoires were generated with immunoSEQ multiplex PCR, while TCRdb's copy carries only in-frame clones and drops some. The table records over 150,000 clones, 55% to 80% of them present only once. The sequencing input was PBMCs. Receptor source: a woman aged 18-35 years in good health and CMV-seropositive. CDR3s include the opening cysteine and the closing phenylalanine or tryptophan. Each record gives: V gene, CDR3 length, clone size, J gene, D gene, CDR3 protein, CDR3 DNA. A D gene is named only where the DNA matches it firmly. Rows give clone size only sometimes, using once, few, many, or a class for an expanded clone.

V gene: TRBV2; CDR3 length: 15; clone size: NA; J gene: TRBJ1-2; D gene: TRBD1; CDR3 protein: CASRTGQSTNYGYTF; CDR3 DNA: TGTGCCAGCAGGACGGGACAGTCTACTAACTATGGCTACACCTTC
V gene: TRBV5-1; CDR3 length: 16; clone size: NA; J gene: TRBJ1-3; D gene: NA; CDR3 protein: CASSLDHLASGNTIYF; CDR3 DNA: TGCGCCAGCAGCCTCGACCATCTAGCCTCTGGAAACACCATATATTTT
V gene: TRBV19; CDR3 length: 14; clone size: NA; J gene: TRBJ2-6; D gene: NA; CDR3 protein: CACRAGSGANVLTF; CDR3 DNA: TGTGCCTGTAGAGCAGGGTCTGGGGCCAACGTCCTGACTTTC
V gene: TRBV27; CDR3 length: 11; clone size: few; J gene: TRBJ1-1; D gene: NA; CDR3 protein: CARSSNTEAFF; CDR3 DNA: TGTGCCAGATCAAGCAACACTGAAGCTTTCTTT
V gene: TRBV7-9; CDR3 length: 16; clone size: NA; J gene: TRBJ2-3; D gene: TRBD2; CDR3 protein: CASSFVAGGGTDTQYF; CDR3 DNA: TGTGCCAGCAGCTTTGTAGCGGGGGGGGGCACAGATACGCAGTATTTT
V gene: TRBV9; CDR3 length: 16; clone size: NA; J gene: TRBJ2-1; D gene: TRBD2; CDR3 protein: CASSGVAGGTRSEQFF; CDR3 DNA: TGTGCCAGCAGCGGGGTAGCGGGAGGGACAAGGAGTGAGCAGTTCTTC
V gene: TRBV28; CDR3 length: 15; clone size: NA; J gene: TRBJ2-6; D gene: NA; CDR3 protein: CASIGGDSGANVLTF; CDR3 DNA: TGTGCCAGTATAGGGGGGGACTCTGGGGCCAACGTCCTGACTTTC
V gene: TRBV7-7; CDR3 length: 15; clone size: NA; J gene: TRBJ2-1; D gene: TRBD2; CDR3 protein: CASSLGLAGVDEQFF; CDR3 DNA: TGTGCTAGCAGCCTGGGACTAGCGGGAGTTGATGAGCAGTTCTTC
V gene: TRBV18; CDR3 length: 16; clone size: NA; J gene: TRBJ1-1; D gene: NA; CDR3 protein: CASSPNSQAGNTEAFF; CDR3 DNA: TGTGCCAGCTCACCGAATAGTCAGGCCGGGAACACTGAAGCTTTCTTT
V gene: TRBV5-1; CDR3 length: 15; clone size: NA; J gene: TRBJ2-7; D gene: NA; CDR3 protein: CASSLASGASYEQYF; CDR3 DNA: TGCGCCAGCAGCCTCGCCAGCGGAGCCTCCTACGAGCAGTACTTC
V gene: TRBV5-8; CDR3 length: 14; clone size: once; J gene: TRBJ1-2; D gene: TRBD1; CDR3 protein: CASSFWTGINGYTF; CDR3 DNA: TGTGCCAGCAGCTTCTGGACAGGGATTAATGGCTACACCTTC
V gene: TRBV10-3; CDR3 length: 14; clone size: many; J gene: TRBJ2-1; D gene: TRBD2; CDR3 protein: CAIRTSGTNNEQFF; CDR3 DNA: TGTGCCATCAGGACTAGCGGGACTAACAATGAGCAGTTCTTC
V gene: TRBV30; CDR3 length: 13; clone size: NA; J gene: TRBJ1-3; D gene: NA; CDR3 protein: CAWDSKSGNTIYF; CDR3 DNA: TGTGCCTGGGACAGTAAATCTGGAAACACCATATATTTT
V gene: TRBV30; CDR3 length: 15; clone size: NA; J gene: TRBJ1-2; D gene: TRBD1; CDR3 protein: CASLGPTGGNYGYTF; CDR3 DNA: TGTGCCTCGTTAGGGCCGACAGGGGGGAACTATGGCTACACCTTC
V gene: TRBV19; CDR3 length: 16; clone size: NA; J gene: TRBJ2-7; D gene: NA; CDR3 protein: CASSMQSSQNRYEQYF; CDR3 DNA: TGTGCCAGTAGTATGCAGTCTTCGCAAAATCGCTACGAGCAGTACTTC
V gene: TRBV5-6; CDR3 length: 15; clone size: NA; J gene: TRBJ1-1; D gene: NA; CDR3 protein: CASSFGPGLNTEAFF; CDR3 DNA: TGTGCCAGCAGCTTCGGCCCAGGGTTGAACACTGAAGCTTTCTTT
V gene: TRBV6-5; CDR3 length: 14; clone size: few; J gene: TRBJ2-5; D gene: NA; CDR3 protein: CASSPLRPGETQYF; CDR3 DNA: TGTGCCAGCAGTCCACTACGGCCGGGAGAGACCCAGTACTTC
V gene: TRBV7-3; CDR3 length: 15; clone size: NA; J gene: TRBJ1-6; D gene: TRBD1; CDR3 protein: CASSANRDSNSPLHF; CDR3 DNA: TGTGCCAGCAGCGCAAACCGGGACAGTAATTCACCCCTCCACTTT
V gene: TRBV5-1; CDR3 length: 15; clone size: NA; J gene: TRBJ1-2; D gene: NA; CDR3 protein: CASSPQAQPLYGYTF; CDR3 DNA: TGCGCCAGCAGCCCCCAGGCCCAACCCCTCTATGGCTACACCTTC
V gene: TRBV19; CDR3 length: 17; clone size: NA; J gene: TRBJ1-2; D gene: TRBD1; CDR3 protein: CASTRDRGLPLDYGYTF; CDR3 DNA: TGTGCCAGTACCCGGGACAGGGGCCTTCCCTTAGACTATGGCTACACCTTC
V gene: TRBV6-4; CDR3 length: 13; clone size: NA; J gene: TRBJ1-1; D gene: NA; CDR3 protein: CASRRDEVTEAFF; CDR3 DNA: TGTGCCAGCAGACGGGATGAGGTGACTGAAGCTTTCTTT
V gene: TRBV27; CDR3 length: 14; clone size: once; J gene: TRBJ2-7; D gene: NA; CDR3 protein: CASKSRGGSYEQYF; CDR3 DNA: TGTGCCAGCAAAAGCAGGGGCGGCTCCTACGAGCAGTACTTC
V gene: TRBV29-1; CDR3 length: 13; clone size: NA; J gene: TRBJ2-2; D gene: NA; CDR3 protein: CSVSDPGTGELFF; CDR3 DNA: TGCAGCGTTTCGGACCCAGGGACCGGGGAGCTGTTTTTT
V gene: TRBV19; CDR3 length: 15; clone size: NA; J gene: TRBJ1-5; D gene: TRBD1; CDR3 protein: CASSIENRGRQPQHF; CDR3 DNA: TGTGCCAGTAGTATCGAAAACAGGGGACGTCAGCCCCAGCATTTT
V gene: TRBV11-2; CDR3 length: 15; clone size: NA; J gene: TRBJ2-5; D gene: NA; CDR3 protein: CASSLSYEPVKTQYF; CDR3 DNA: TGTGCCAGCAGCTTATCTTATGAGCCGGTTAAGACCCAGTACTTC
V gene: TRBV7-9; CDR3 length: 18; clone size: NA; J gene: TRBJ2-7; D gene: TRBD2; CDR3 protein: CASSLAGPGREWPYEQYF; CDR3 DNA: TGTGCCAGCAGCTTAGCTGGCCCTGGGCGGGAGTGGCCCTACGAGCAGTACTTC
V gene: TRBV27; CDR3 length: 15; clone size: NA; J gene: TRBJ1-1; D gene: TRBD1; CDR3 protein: CASSRGTGRNTEAFF; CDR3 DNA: TGTGCCAGCAGTCGAGGGACAGGCCGGAACACTGAAGCTTTCTTT
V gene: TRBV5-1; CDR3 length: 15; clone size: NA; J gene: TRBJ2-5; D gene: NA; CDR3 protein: CASSLAGTLTETQYF; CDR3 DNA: TGCGCCAGCAGCTTGGCCGGGACTCTCACAGAGACCCAGTACTTC
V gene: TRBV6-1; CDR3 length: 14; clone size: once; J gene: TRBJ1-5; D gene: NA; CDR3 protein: CASSTGISNQPQHF; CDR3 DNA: TGTGCCAGCAGTACAGGGATAAGCAATCAGCCCCAGCATTTT
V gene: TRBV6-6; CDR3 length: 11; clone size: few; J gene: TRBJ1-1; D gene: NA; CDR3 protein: CASTPGTEAFF; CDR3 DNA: TGTGCCAGCACCCCAGGGACTGAAGCTTTCTTT
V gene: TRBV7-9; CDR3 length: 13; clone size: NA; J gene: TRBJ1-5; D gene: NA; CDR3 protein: CASSGGWTQPQHF; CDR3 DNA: TGTGCCAGCAGTGGGGGCTGGACTCAGCCCCAGCATTTT